The present TCR beta chain was sequenced within a study of pediatric ulcerative colitis. Turning to the study itself: Disease was pancolitis in over five and left-sided in two, histology-confirmed.

V was clipped by 3 bases and J by 4 bases, with 7 bases between them. The CDR3 covers 12 residues. CDR1 and CDR2 from the germline V gene are SGHAT and FQNNGV. The table came from immunoSEQ multiplex PCR; TCRdb's copy has only in-frame clones and leaves some out. The table includes 30,000 to 45,000 clones, around four fifths detected once. This TCR was sampled from a girl aged 5 to 17 with moderate ulcerative colitis. The sequenced material came from blood. The V call is TRBV11-2, the J call TRBJ2-7; D gene uncertain. The chain's CDR3 is CASSFSKYEQYF. The CDR3 DNA reads as TGTGCCAGCAGCTTTTCTAAATACGAGCAGTACTTC. Variable domain in full (rest from reference TRBV11-2 and TRBJ2-7): EAGVAQSPRYKIIEKRQSVAFWCNPISGHATLYWYQQILGQGPKLLIQFQNNGVVDDSQLPKDRFSAERLKGVDSTLKIQPAKLEDSAVYLCASSFSKYEQYFGPGTRLTVT.